This T cell receptor beta chain came from a study of prognosis after radiotherapy for stage I lung cancer. CDR3 size: 15 residues. Germline CDR1 is LNHNV and CDR2 is YYDKDF (reference sequence). Study results and limitations: Compared with a median of 10,088 beforehand, unique TCR clone counts dropped to several thousand after stereotactic body radiation therapy.

Worth noting for this clonotype: Antigen: not known. Since a much larger clone is just one base distant, this may be a read error.

Two-round multiplex PCR amplified TCR beta CDR3 from genomic DNA. For every TRBV and TRBJ gene, a specific primer was used in first-round PCR. TCRdb ran MiXCR on the multiplex PCR reads and lists one entry per CDR3 protein. The repertoire holds 20,000 or so distinct CDR3 sequences, approximately 25% seen once, with approximately 23% in the top ten. The sequencing here drew on PBMCs, taken before or after stereotactic body radiation therapy (not recorded which). This chain connects TRBV15 to TRBJ2-4; D is uncertain. The J call may be in error: the DNA end matches TRBJ2-1 better. This sequence was found in a donor at least 50 years old with non-small cell lung cancer. CDR3 region: CATSRDPENKNIQFF. CDR3 DNA: TGTGCCACCAGCAGAGATCCCGAAAACAAAAACATTCAGTTCTTC.